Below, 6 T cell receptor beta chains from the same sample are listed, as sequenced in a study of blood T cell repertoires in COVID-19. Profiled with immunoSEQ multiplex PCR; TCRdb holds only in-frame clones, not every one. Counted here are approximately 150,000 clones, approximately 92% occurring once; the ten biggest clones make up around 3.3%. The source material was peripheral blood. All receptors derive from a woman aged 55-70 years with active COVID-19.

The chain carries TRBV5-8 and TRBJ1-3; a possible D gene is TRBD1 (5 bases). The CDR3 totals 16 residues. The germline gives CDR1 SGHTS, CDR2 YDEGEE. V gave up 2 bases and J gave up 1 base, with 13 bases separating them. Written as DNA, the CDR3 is TGTGCCAGCAGCTTTGGCACAGGAGCGTCTGGAAACACCATATATTTT. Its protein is CASSFGTGASGNTIYF.

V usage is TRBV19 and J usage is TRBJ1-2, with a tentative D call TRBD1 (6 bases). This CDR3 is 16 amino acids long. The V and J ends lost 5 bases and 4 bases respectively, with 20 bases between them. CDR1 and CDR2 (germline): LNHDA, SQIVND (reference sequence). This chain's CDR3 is CASSARWDTNTYGYTF. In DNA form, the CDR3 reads TGTGCCAGTAGTGCCCGGTGGGACACAAACACCTATGGCTACACCTTC.

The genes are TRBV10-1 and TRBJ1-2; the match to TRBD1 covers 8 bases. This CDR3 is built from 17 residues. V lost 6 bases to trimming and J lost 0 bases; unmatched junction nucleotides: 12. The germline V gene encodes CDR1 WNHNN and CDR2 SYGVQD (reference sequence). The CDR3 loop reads CASRGQETSEANYGYTF. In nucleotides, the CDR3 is TGCGCCAGCAGGGGACAGGAGACTTCTGAAGCTAACTATGGCTACACCTTC.

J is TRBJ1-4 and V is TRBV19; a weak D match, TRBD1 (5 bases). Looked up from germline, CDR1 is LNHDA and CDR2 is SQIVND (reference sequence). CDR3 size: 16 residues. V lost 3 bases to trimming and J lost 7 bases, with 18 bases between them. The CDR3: CASSMEGRGWSEKLFF. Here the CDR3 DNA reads TGTGCCAGTAGTATGGAGGGGCGCGGATGGAGTGAAAAACTGTTTTTT.

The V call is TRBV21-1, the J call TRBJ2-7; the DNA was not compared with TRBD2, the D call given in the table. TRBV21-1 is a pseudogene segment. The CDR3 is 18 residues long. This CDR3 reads CASSNKGLAGGFSYEQYF. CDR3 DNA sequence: TGTGCCAGCAGCAATAAAGGACTAGCGGGAGGATTCTCCTACGAGCAGTACTTC.

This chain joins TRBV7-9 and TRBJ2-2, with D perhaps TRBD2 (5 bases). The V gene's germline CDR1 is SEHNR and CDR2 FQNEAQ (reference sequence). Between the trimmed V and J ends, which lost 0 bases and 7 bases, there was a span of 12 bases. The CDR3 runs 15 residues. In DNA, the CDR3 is TGTGCCAGCAGCTTAGCTGGCCTAGCAGGCGGGGAGCTGTTTTTT. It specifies CASSLAGLAGGELFF.